The present T cell receptor (beta chain) was sequenced within a study of T cells in Graves' hyperthyroidism and ophthalmopathy (dated by TCRdb to about 2019). At the level of the whole study: Peripheral blood was sampled at the time of initial diagnosis, prior to any treatment. To identify distinguishing TCR V-J signatures, a discovery cohort of some 100 patients was used, comprising 43 with Graves' ophthalmopathy and under 60 with stable Graves' hyperthyroidism. Prospective prediction of ophthalmopathy was tested in an independent validation cohort of about 19 hyperthyroidism patients and 15 to 17 patients who later progressed to ophthalmopathy. The approximately 95 discovery patients were divided at random into training and test sets in a 7:3 ratio. The study also compared thyroid tissue and blood T-cell repertoires from several Graves' hyperthyroidism patients. After blood sampling, hyperthyroidism patients were treated with methimazole at a starting dose of 30 mg daily, and ophthalmopathy patients were treated with high-dose intravenous methylprednisolone. The paper reports TCR Vbeta CDR3 sequencing of 140 or so peripheral blood samples: some 44 ophthalmopathy, under 85 hyperthyroidism and 17 progressor patients.

Broad study findings and their caveats: Ophthalmopathy was separated from stable hyperthyroidism by a 13 V-J signature model, with just over 85% sensitivity and approximately 81% specificity obtained in cross-validation and 80%/75% obtained in testing. In validation, the model predicted progression to ophthalmopathy with around 71% sensitivity and 72% to 75% specificity, a median of around 6.6 months before onset. Most expanded thyroid clonotypes (frequency above 0.001) were also detected in blood, a finding suggesting that blood repertoires may reflect thyroid immune responses. Sample size was not statistically predetermined, and investigators were not blinded to group allocation.

Comment on this clonotype: The clone's antigen remains unknown. Base qualities are not provided; no much larger clone lies one nucleotide away.

Amplification of TCR beta CDR3 regions was carried out from RNA transcripts. A first-round RT-PCR of the TCR CDR3 used the HTBI primer set with the Qiagen OneStep RT-PCR kit. Libraries were constructed in a second round of multiplex PCR, after which size selection and purification were carried out. The libraries were sequenced on an Illumina HiSeq2000 using paired-end 100 bp reads. The paper's data handling went like this. SOAPnuke was used to process the raw data, throwing out any read that contained adapters or uncalled bases, had a mean Phred below 15, or lacked an exact constant-primer or identifier match. High-quality paired reads were merged with COPE v1.2.5, and unique nucleotide sequences were defined as clonotypes. MiTCR v1.1 was used to align clonotypes to the IMGT TRBV, TRBD and TRBJ reference segments. Only V-J combinations with frequency above 0.0001, covering 99% to 99.2% of repertoires, were analysed. A TCS score was defined as the ratio of F50 (clonal expansion) to E x V (chaos), with BLOSUM62-based TCRdist applied between CDR3 peptides within each V-J. Welch's t-statistics and random forest reduced roughly 500 V-J features to fewer than 15, which were used in a naive Bayes classifier (R e1071). TCRdb reanalyzed the raw reads on its own, using fastp at Q25 for trimming and MiXCR for clone calling, and kept in-frame beta chains. When rows share a CDR3 protein, they turn into one entry using the most common DNA and genes. It is TCRdb's table, rather than the study itself, that gives the V and J calls and clone size. The sample table lists hundreds of thousands of distinct CDR3 sequences, 13% to 15% of them with a count of one. The ten largest account for 10% to 13% of the sample.

A patient counted as having stable Graves' hyperthyroidism if no progression to ophthalmopathy occurred over 18 months of follow-up. Hyperthyroidism patients were aged 18 to 65 years and newly diagnosed, with disease duration of less than 2 months. Exclusion was applied to patients with uncontrolled infections, other autoimmune diseases, pregnancy or lactation. Diagnoses relied on clinical symptoms, serum thyroxine and TRAb, thyroid ultrasound and orbital computed tomography. Ficoll-Paque density gradient centrifugation was used to isolate PBMCs from 9.5 to 10 ml of fresh peripheral blood. Total RNA was extracted with Trizol reagent, and quality was checked on an Agilent 2100 Bioanalyzer. V was cut back by 5 bases and J by 0 bases, leaving a gap of 11 bases between them. The CDR3 has 14 amino acids, counting the end cysteine and phenylalanine. Of all the DNA, just the CDR3 is kept, 42 bases in frame from base 1. The germline V gene yields SGHTA for CDR1 and FQGNSA for CDR2.

The chain is made from TRBV7-2 and TRBJ2-7; the D gene is possibly TRBD2, with 6 bases matching. What was sequenced was blood. This clonotype was sampled from a woman under 30 with Graves' hyperthyroidism. The CDR3 in this case is CASSPGGNSYEQYF. The bases read TGTGCCAGCAGCCCGGGCGGGAACTCCTACGAGCAGTACTTC.